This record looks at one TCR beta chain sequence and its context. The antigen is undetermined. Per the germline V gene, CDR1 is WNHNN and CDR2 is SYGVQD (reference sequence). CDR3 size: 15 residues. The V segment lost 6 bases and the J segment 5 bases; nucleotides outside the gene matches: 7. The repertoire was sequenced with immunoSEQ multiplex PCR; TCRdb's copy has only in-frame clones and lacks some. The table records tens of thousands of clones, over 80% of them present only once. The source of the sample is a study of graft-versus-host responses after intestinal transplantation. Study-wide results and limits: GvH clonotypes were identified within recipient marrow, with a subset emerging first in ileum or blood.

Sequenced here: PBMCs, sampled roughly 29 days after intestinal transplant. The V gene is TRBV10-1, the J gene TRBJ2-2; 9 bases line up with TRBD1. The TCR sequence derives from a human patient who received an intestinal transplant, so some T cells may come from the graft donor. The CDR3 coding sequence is TGCGCCAGCAGCCGGGACAGGGAACGAACCGGGGAGCTGTTTTTT. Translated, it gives CASSRDRERTGELFF.